This T cell receptor (beta chain) was captured in a study of blood T cells in healthy people across ages. Germline CDR1 KGHSH, CDR2 LQKENI. There are 17 residues in the CDR3. On this clonotype itself: Antigen: not known. Germline and junction disagree at one end, which may indicate a read error.

PCR was performed a second time for roughly 7 to 12 cycles using a sample-barcoded 5' primer and a J-beta primer mix. TCRdb re-derived calls from the 5' RACE reads in MiXCR, one entry per CDR3 protein. The sample lists just under 550,000 distinct CDR3 sequences, around 24% occurring once. Study results and caveats: Samples with more naive T cells showed higher observed beta diversity.

Another study also made use of these data, one on T cells of mothers and their children. In that study: Barcodes for each sample and 2-4 random nucleotides were added by the M1S primer used in the second PCR. For each mother, over 10 million TCR beta CDR3 reads were obtained, and for each child, some 3 million.

The chain is built from TRBV18 and TRBJ2-1; no clear D gene. The origin of this receptor is a boy between 10 and 17 years old in good health. Sequenced sample: blood. DNA of the CDR3: TGTGGCAGCTCACCACCGGTCCCAGGAAGCCCCTACAATGAGCAGTTCTTC. Protein product: CGSSPPVPGSPYNEQFF.